Each of the 27 T cell receptor beta chains below was sequenced from the same sample in a study of cytomegalovirus exposure and HLA in healthy donors. The PCR ran on 60 Vbeta and 13 Jbeta primers. Clones were read by immunoSEQ multiplex PCR, and TCRdb kept only the in-frame ones, dropping some. This sample has 55,000 to 75,000 clones; around 62% occur once, and the top ten carry about 17%. The source material was PBMCs. The source is a man aged 40-49 years in good health and CMV-seropositive.

V is TRBV4-2 and J is TRBJ2-1; D not certain. Germline assignment: CDR1 LGHNA and CDR2 YNFKEQ. Trimming took 0 bases from V and 8 from J, leaving 14 bases between them. This CDR3 is built from 15 residues. CDR3 amino acids: CASSQERRATDEQFF. CDR3 sequence (DNA): TGTGCCAGCAGCCAAGAGCGGAGAGCGACCGATGAGCAGTTCTTC.

This clone was seen at least ten times. The CDR3 sequence is CASSAGAVEQFF. CDR3 DNA sequence: TGTGCCAGTAGTGCGGGAGCGGTTGAGCAGTTCTTC. V and J are TRBV19 and TRBJ2-1; 7 nucleotides agree with TRBD2. CDR1 and CDR2 (germline): LNHDA, SQIVND (reference sequence). This CDR3 is built from 12 residues. With V trimmed by 5 bases and J by 9 bases, 4 bases remained unmatched.

V usage is TRBV29-1 and J usage is TRBJ2-7, with TRBD1 matching over 8 bases. CDR1 is SQVTM, CDR2 ANQGSEA, per germline. The V and J ends lost 3 bases and 1 base, in that order; junction bases with no gene match: 2. CDR3 length equals 13 residues. CDR3 DNA: TGCAGCGTTGAGGGACAGGTATCCTACGAGCAGTACTTC. Translation: CSVEGQVSYEQYF.

The chain is built from TRBV5-1 and TRBJ2-1; 12 bases match TRBD2. V shed 0 bases, J shed 9 bases, and the junction held 4 bases outside the gene matches. Germline V gene lookup returns CDR1 SGHRS and CDR2 YFSETQ. The CDR3 contains 15 residues. The CDR3 nucleotides are TGCGCCAGCAGCTTGGGACTAGCGGGAGATTTTGAGCAGTTCTTC. It is translated as CASSLGLAGDFEQFF.

The chain carries TRBV7-3 and TRBJ2-5; D uncertain. Germline V gene lookup returns CDR1 SGHTA and CDR2 FQGTGA. Trimming removed 1 base from V and 0 bases from J, with 9 bases in between. This CDR3 region has 15 residues. The CDR3 DNA reads as TGTGCCAGCAGCTTAATGGGCCAGTACCAAGAGACCCAGTACTTC. Translated, it gives CASSLMGQYQETQYF. The entire variable domain, with the rest obtained from reference TRBV7-3 and TRBJ2-5, is as follows: GAGVSQTPSNKVTEKGKYVELRCDPISGHTALYWYRQSLGQGPEFLIYFQGTGAADDSGLPNDRFFAVRPEGSVSTLKIQRTERGDSAVYLCASSLMGQYQETQYFGPGTRLLVL.

This clone came up once. The V gene is TRBV7-9, the J gene TRBJ1-1; TRBD1 agrees at 8 bases. The germline V gene has CDR1 SEHNR and CDR2 FQNEAQ (reference sequence). This CDR3 is built from 12 residues. Trimming removed 4 bases from V and 9 bases from J; junction bases left unmatched: 4. The CDR3 DNA sequence: TGTGCCAGCAGCTGGGGACAGGATAAAGCTTTCTTT. This gives the protein CASSWGQDKAFF.

The CDR3 nucleotides are TGTGCCAGCAGCTCCCGGGACAGGGGCGAGACCCAGTACTTC. Protein: CASSSRDRGETQYF. This chain links TRBV5-4 with TRBJ2-5; 10 nucleotides align to TRBD1. Looked up from germline, CDR1 is SGHNT and CDR2 is YYREEE (reference sequence). V lost 3 bases, J lost 5 bases, and 4 bases stayed unmatched. The CDR3 is 14 amino acids.

The chain's CDR3 is CASSAPYGLAGITGELFF. In nucleotides, the CDR3 is TGTGCCAGTAGTGCCCCCTATGGACTAGCGGGGATCACCGGGGAGCTGTTTTTT. The V and J genes are TRBV19 and TRBJ2-2; 12 bases agree with TRBD2. The CDR3 is 18 residues long. CDR1 is LNHDA, CDR2 SQIVND, per germline (reference sequence). J lost 4 bases, V lost 5 bases, and 11 bases had no gene match.

The rearrangement joins TRBV9 to TRBJ2-1; tentative D call: TRBD1 (6 bases). With 1 base removed from V and 4 bases from J, the gap between germline ends came to 12 bases. Germline assignment: CDR1 SGDLS and CDR2 YYNGEE. This CDR3 region has 15 residues. In nucleotides, the CDR3 is TGTGCCAGCAGCGTACTGAGGGACACTTACAATGAGCAGTTCTTC. Translation: CASSVLRDTYNEQFF.

This chain connects TRBV13 to TRBJ2-7; the match to TRBD1 covers 9 bases. The CDR3 runs 13 residues. Trimming took 5 bases from V and 3 from J; bases not matched to a gene: 2. In germline, CDR1 is PRHDT, CDR2 FYEKMQ (reference sequence). The CDR3 DNA is TGTGCCAGCAGCCTGGGACAGGGCTACGAGCAGTACTTC. It specifies CASSLGQGYEQYF.

This chain links TRBV10-3 with TRBJ1-5; no firm D call. The CDR3 length is 12 residues. Germline CDR1 ENHRY, CDR2 SYGVKD. Deletions cut 2 bases from V and 7 bases from J, with 6 bases between. In nucleotides, the CDR3 is TGTGCCATCAGTGAGGAGGTGCAGCCCCAGCATTTT. Amino acid sequence: CAISEEVQPQHF.

The J gene is TRBJ2-3, the V gene TRBV21-1; the DNA was not used to check the table's D call, TRBD1. TRBV21-1 is described as a pseudogene. This CDR3 is 19 amino acids long. CDR3: CASSKALSPPGKRTDTQYF. In DNA form, the CDR3 reads TGTGCCAGCAGCAAAGCGCTTTCACCCCCAGGGAAACGCACAGATACGCAGTATTTT.

The chain has TRBV7-9 and TRBJ2-1, with 11 bases lining up with TRBD2. After removal of 4 bases from V and 3 bases from J, the junction contained 5 bases not matched to a gene. Germline CDR1 SEHNR, CDR2 FQNEAQ (reference sequence). This CDR3 region has 16 residues. CDR3 sequence: CASSSPGTSGYNEQFF. DNA for the CDR3: TGTGCCAGCAGCTCCCCGGGGACTAGCGGCTACAATGAGCAGTTCTTC.

This clone turned up a few times. This chain's CDR3 is CAWGFRGGEETQYF. For the CDR3, the DNA is TGTGCCTGGGGGTTTAGGGGCGGGGAAGAGACCCAGTACTTC. The genes are TRBV30 and TRBJ2-5; D possibly corresponds to TRBD2 (6 bases). Deletions cut 5 bases from V and 3 bases from J, with 16 bases between. Germline loops: CDR1 GTSNPN, CDR2 SVGIG (reference sequence). The CDR3 loop spans 14 amino acids.

This clone was recorded a few times. J is TRBJ2-5 and V is TRBV25-1; 7 bases match TRBD2. Germline V CDR1 and CDR2: MGHDK, SYGVNS. This CDR3 is built from 15 residues. V was pared by 5 bases and J by 5 bases, with 11 bases of the junction left unmatched. The CDR3 sequence is CASSTHARGGETQYF. The CDR3 DNA sequence: TGTGCCAGCAGTACCCATGCACGGGGAGGGGAGACCCAGTACTTC.

The V and J genes are TRBV7-8 and TRBJ2-5, with D unresolved. Germline V gene data show CDR1 as SGHVS and CDR2 as FQNEAQ. V lost 5 bases and J 2 bases, leaving 18 bases between the germline ends. The CDR3 extends over 16 amino acids. The CDR3 DNA sequence: TGTGCCAGCAGCACCCGACTGGATCCGTCTCAAGAGACCCAGTACTTC. It specifies CASSTRLDPSQETQYF.

V is TRBV4-3 and J is TRBJ2-7, with a weak D call TRBD2 (7 bases). This CDR3 region has 15 residues. Trimming shortened V by 2 bases and J by 5 bases, and 16 bases separated the two germline ends. In germline, CDR1 is LGHNA, CDR2 YSLEER. The CDR3 spells CASSQQAGTNHEQYF. The CDR3 DNA follows: TGCGCCAGCAGCCAACAAGCGGGGACAAACCACGAGCAGTACTTC.

V is TRBV7-2 and J is TRBJ1-5; 10 nucleotides match TRBD1. This CDR3 is 15 amino acids long. With 5 bases clipped from V and 5 bases from J, the junction kept 6 bases outside the gene matches. Per germline, CDR1 SGHTA and CDR2 FQGNSA. The CDR3 reads CASSQGQGGYQPQHF. CDR3 nucleotides: TGTGCCAGCAGCCAAGGACAGGGGGGATATCAGCCCCAGCATTTT.

The J gene is TRBJ2-7, the V gene TRBV30; no clear D gene. Germline V gene lookup returns CDR1 GTSNPN and CDR2 SVGIG (reference sequence). The CDR3 is 12 amino acids. Trimming stripped 1 base from V and 4 bases from J, with 8 bases between. This chain's CDR3 is CAWSADSYEQYF. In nucleotides, the CDR3 is TGTGCCTGGAGTGCAGACTCGTACGAGCAGTACTTC.

The V and J genes are TRBV7-2 and TRBJ2-7, with 11 bases identical to TRBD2. V dropped 2 bases and J dropped 1; count of bases not matched to a gene: 4. Germline values: CDR1 SGHTA, CDR2 FQGNSA. This CDR3 comprises 16 residues. The CDR3 spells CASSLLAGGGSYEQYF. The DNA of the CDR3 is TGTGCCAGCAGCTTACTAGCGGGAGGAGGATCCTACGAGCAGTACTTC.

The gene calls are TRBV19 and TRBJ2-3; 7 bases line up with TRBD2. With 2 bases clipped from V and 5 bases from J, the junction kept 4 bases outside the gene matches. The CDR3 spans 14 residues. Germline values: CDR1 LNHDA, CDR2 SQIVND (reference sequence). CDR3: CASSIRSGGDTQYF. In nucleotides, the CDR3 is TGTGCCAGTAGTATAAGGTCGGGGGGAGATACGCAGTATTTT.

This chain uses TRBV2 with TRBJ1-5; TRBD1 matches at 7 bases. CDR1 SNHLY and CDR2 FYNNEI come from the germline V gene. This CDR3 has 14 amino acids. V lost 7 bases and J lost 9; bases outside the gene matches: 12. The CDR3, as DNA: TGTGCCAGCAACGAGCGACAGGGATCAATGCCCCAGCATTTT. This gives the protein CASNERQGSMPQHF.

This clone has only one observation. The chain carries TRBV7-2 and TRBJ2-5, with 7 positions matching TRBD2. The V and J ends lost 4 bases and 1 base, in that order; junction bases with no gene match: 6. CDR1 is SGHTA and CDR2 is FQGNSA in the germline V gene. This CDR3 is built from 15 residues. Here the CDR3 DNA reads TGTGCCAGCAGCTGGAGCGGGGACCTCCAAGAGACCCAGTACTTC. Translated: CASSWSGDLQETQYF.

The chain uses TRBV27 and TRBJ2-3, with 7 nucleotides matching TRBD2. V shed 4 bases and J 4 bases; nucleotides not matched to a gene: 11. Germline V CDR1 and CDR2: MNHEY, SMNVEV (reference sequence). This CDR3 is 16 amino acids long. The CDR3 sequence is CASSSPTTSIPDTQYF. CDR3 in DNA: TGTGCCAGCAGTTCCCCCACGACTAGCATCCCAGATACGCAGTATTTT.

The rearrangement joins TRBV18 to TRBJ1-2; 9 positions agree with TRBD1. Per the germline V gene, CDR1 is KGHSH and CDR2 is LQKENI. The CDR3 runs to 17 residues. V shed 3 bases, J shed 0 bases, and the junction held 8 bases outside the gene matches. The CDR3 region is CASSPKRDREANYGYTF. CDR3 coding DNA: TGTGCCAGCTCACCTAAGAGGGACAGGGAAGCTAACTATGGCTACACCTTC.

The chain uses TRBV13 and TRBJ2-7; D is ambiguous. CDR1 and CDR2 from the germline V gene are PRHDT and FYEKMQ (reference sequence). There are 14 residues in the CDR3. The V end was cut by 2 bases, the J end by 3 bases, with 11 bases between. Written as DNA, the CDR3 is TGTGCCAGCAGCTTACCCGAGGTCGGCTACGAGCAGTACTTC. It is translated as CASSLPEVGYEQYF. Together with reference TRBV13 and TRBJ2-7, the CDR3 gives the full variable domain: AAGVIQSPRHLIKEKRETATLKCYPIPRHDTVYWYQQGPGQDPQFLISFYEKMQSDKGSIPDRFSAQQFSDYHSELNMSSLELGDSALYFCASSLPEVGYEQYFGPGTRLTVT.

The chain uses TRBV10-3 and TRBJ2-3; weak D call: TRBD1 (5 bases). The V gene's germline CDR1 is ENHRY and CDR2 SYGVKD. This CDR3 is 14 amino acids long. Trimming removed 3 bases at V and 2 bases at J, with 9 bases between. DNA of the CDR3: TGTGCCATCAGTGATGCCAGGGCCACAGATACGCAGTATTTT. Its translation: CAISDARATDTQYF.